These 9 T cell receptor beta chains came from one sample sequenced in a study of identical twins. TCRdb independently ran MiXCR on the 5' RACE reads; one entry per CDR3 protein. The sample lists about 280,000 distinct CDR3 sequences; under 9.5% were seen once. These sequences were also reported in another study, on yellow fever vaccine responses in identical twins.

What was sequenced was memory (CD45RO+) T cells sorted from blood. The receptors stem from a woman between 18 and 29 years old in good health.

This clonotype was observed a few times. The rearrangement links TRBV27 to TRBJ1-6; D not resolved. Trimming removed 3 bases from V and 7 bases from J, with 10 bases in between. The CDR3 covers 14 residues. CDR1 and CDR2 (germline): MNHEY, SMNVEV (reference sequence). Here the CDR3 reads CASSLSGVNSPLHF. The CDR3 DNA sequence: TGTGCCAGCAGTTTGTCCGGGGTGAATTCACCCCTCCACTTT.

This clonotype was picked up many times. The V and J genes are TRBV5-6 and TRBJ2-2; D may match TRBD1 or TRBD2 (5 bases each). This CDR3 region has 14 residues. Trimming shortened V by 5 bases and J by 7 bases, and 15 bases separated the two germline ends. CDR1 SGHDT and CDR2 YYEEEE come from the germline V gene. CDR3: CASSLREGFGELFF. CDR3 bases: TGTGCCAGCAGTTTACGAGAGGGGTTCGGGGAGCTGTTTTTT.

This clonotype was recorded once. A much larger clone sits a single nucleotide away, making a read error possible. This chain joins TRBV20-1 and TRBJ2-1; 8 bases are shared with TRBD2. The J segment lost 10 bases and the V segment lost 5 bases, leaving 16 bases of the junction unmatched. The germline gives CDR1 DFQATT, CDR2 SNEGSKA (reference sequence). The CDR3 extends over 15 amino acids. The CDR3 region has the DNA TGCAGTGCTCCGGACAGTAGCGGGATGGCCTGGGAGCAGTTCTTC. This sequence encodes CSAPDSSGMAWEQFF.

This clonotype was recorded a few times. The genes are TRBV28 and TRBJ2-5; a possible D gene is TRBD2 (5 bases). Germline lookup yields CDR1 MDHEN and CDR2 SYDVKM. The CDR3 consists of 15 residues. The V gene lost 2 bases and the J gene lost 4 bases, with 14 bases spanning the gap. CDR3 bases: TGTGCCAGCAGTTTAAGTTTACGGGGAGCAGAGACCCAGTACTTC. It translates to CASSLSLRGAETQYF.

This clonotype was seen only a few times. The rearrangement uses TRBV12-3 or TRBV12-4 and TRBJ2-3; 9 bases are shared with TRBD1. The CDR3 consists of 15 residues. With 4 bases clipped from V and 1 base from J, the junction kept 3 bases outside the gene matches. CDR3 sequence (DNA): TGTGCCAGCAGTTACCGGACAGGGGGCACAGATACGCAGTATTTT. Protein product: CASSYRTGGTDTQYF.

This chain joins TRBV5-6 and TRBJ1-2; D gene unclear. The CDR3 runs 12 residues. The germline V and J ends were trimmed by 1 base and 13 bases, with 14 bases remaining between them. Germline V gene lookup returns CDR1 SGHDT and CDR2 YYEEEE. The CDR3: CASSLTGSSCTF. The DNA for the CDR3 is TGTGCCAGCAGCTTGACGGGGTCAAGCTGCACCTTC.

This clonotype was seen ten or more times. Written as DNA, the CDR3 is TGCAGTGCTATGTGGGGGTTAGACACCATATATTTT. Protein product: CSAMWGLDTIYF. V is TRBV20-1 and J is TRBJ1-3; TRBD1 might be the D (5 bases). V lost 4 bases, J lost 8 bases, and 12 bases lay in between. In germline, CDR1 is DFQATT, CDR2 SNEGSKA (reference sequence). This CDR3 has 12 amino acids.

This clonotype was picked up a small number of times. This chain joins TRBV29-1 and TRBJ2-3; perhaps TRBD2 as D (6 bases). This CDR3 contains 14 residues. Germline V gene lookup returns CDR1 SQVTM and CDR2 ANQGSEA. Deletions cut 8 bases from V and 3 bases from J, with 18 bases between. This chain's CDR3 is CSTEAGGSTDTQYF. CDR3 DNA: TGCAGCACTGAAGCGGGTGGATCAACAGATACGCAGTATTTT.

The table lists this clonotype with a few counts. The V and J genes are TRBV9 and TRBJ1-1, with a weak D call TRBD1 (6 bases). The V and J ends lost 3 bases and 4 bases respectively, with 19 bases between them. Per the germline V gene, CDR1 is SGDLS and CDR2 is YYNGEE. The CDR3 is 16 residues long. The CDR3 here is CASSANEGVRGTEAFF. The CDR3 DNA reads TGTGCCAGCAGCGCCAACGAGGGGGTAAGGGGCACTGAAGCTTTCTTT.